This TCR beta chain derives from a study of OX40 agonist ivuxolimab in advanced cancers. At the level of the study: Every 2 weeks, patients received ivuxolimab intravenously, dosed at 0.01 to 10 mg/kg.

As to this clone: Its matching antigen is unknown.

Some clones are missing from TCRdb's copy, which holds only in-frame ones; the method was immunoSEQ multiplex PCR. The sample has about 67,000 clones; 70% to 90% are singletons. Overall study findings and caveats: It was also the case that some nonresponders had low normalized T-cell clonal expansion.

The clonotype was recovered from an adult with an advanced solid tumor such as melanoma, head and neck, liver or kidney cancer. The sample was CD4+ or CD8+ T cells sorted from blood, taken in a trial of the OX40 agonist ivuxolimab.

CDR3 in DNA: TGTGCCAGCAGGCGAGACAGGGGCTCTGGAAACACCATATATTTT. Protein product: CASRRDRGSGNTIYF. The genes are TRBV6-5 and TRBJ1-3; 8 bases fit TRBD1. The CDR3 covers 15 residues. Germline CDR1 reads MNHEY; CDR2 reads SVGAGI. Germline trimming cut 6 bases from V and 0 bases from J; bases unmatched to any gene: 4.